Shown below are 32 T cell receptor beta chains from a single sample sequenced in a study of regulatory T cells in long-lasting Graves disease (dated by TCRdb to the early 2020s). The library was prepared using multiplex PCR. The instrument was an Illumina HiSeq 4000. iRepertoire HTBI primers and Arm-PCR amplification of CDR3 regions were used to construct TCR beta libraries. The public reads were reprocessed in TCRdb via fastp at Q25 and MiXCR, keeping in-frame beta chains. Every CDR3 protein is listed once, alongside the most common genes and DNA of its rows. The table for this sample lists around 400,000 distinct CDR3 sequences; 12% of them were counted only once. About 19% of the sample goes to the ten largest clones. In the paper's terms, the time point label means: newly diagnosed GD, antithyroid drugs for less than 3 months. For both TCR sequencing and RNA sequencing, RNA was extracted from PBMCs in TRIzol.

These same records also appear under a second study, on T cells in Graves' hyperthyroidism and ophthalmopathy.

The sample consisted of peripheral blood mononuclear cells (PBMCs), taken at new diagnosis, from a patient treated with antithyroid drugs. The source is a woman aged 18 to 35 with Graves disease. Donor details come from another sample of the same person, matched by shared clones.

There are many counts of this clonotype. This chain links TRBV11-2 with TRBJ2-2; D gene uncertain. V lost 4 bases and J lost 5, with 11 bases in between. This CDR3 spans 14 amino acids. Germline values: CDR1 SGHAT, CDR2 FQNNGV. The CDR3 DNA reads TGTGCCAGCAGCTCAGTAAAAGATACCGGGGAGCTGTTTTTT. It codes for CASSSVKDTGELFF.

In its sample, this clonotype was seen many times. The V gene is TRBV6-1, the J gene TRBJ2-1, with 11 bases fitting TRBD2. Germline V gene lookup returns CDR1 MNHNS and CDR2 SASEGT. There are 15 residues in the CDR3. The V gene end was trimmed by 6 bases and the J gene end by 4 bases; junction bases not matched to a gene: 5. The CDR3 sequence is CASRSGLAAYNEQFF. The CDR3 DNA reads TGTGCCAGCAGGTCGGGACTAGCGGCTTACAATGAGCAGTTCTTC.

This clonotype was counted many times. The V call is TRBV7-8, the J call TRBJ2-5, with D maybe TRBD2 (7 bases). The CDR3 runs to 16 residues. V was trimmed by 2 bases and J by 4 bases, leaving 17 bases between them. Germline V CDR1 and CDR2: SGHVS, FQNEAQ. CDR3 DNA: TGTGCCAGCAGCTTATTCGGGAGAGGGGGGGGAGAGACCCAGTACTTC. This sequence encodes CASSLFGRGGGETQYF.

This clonotype was picked up many times. The gene calls are TRBV12-3 or TRBV12-4 and TRBJ2-5, with 12 bases aligning to TRBD2. Trimming removed 5 bases from V and 9 bases from J; junction bases left unmatched: 7. The CDR3 is 14 residues long. The CDR3, as DNA: TGTGCCAGCAGTCCTCGACTAGCGGGAGTGGCCCAGTACTTC. Translation: CASSPRLAGVAQYF.

This clonotype was counted ten times or more. This rearrangement joins TRBV12-3 or TRBV12-4 to TRBJ2-7; 9 bases align to TRBD2. The CDR3 is 14 amino acids. V lost 3 bases to trimming and J lost 3 bases; unmatched junction nucleotides: 3. As DNA, the CDR3 is TGTGCCAGCAGTTTTGAACTAGCGGGCTACGAGCAGTACTTC. Its protein product is CASSFELAGYEQYF.

This clonotype has at least ten counts. This rearrangement joins TRBV19 to TRBJ2-7, with a possible D match to TRBD1 (5 bases). From germline, CDR1 is LNHDA and CDR2 SQIVND (reference sequence). The length of the CDR3 is 16 residues. Trimming shortened V by 7 bases and J by 7 bases, and 26 bases separated the two germline ends. The CDR3 coding sequence is TGTGCCAGTATAGGGGCCCGGGTGCCTATCTCGGGTGAGCAGTACTTC. This encodes CASIGARVPISGEQYF. Looking up the rest from reference TRBV19 and TRBJ2-7 gives the full variable domain: DGGITQSPKYLFRKEGQNVTLSCEQNLNHDAMYWYRQDPGQGLRLIYYSQIVNDFQKGDIAEGYSVSREKKESFPLTVTSAQKNPTAFYLCASIGARVPISGEQYFGPGTRLTVT.

The rearrangement uses TRBV19 and TRBJ1-2, with 7 bases identical to TRBD1. Unmatched junction bases numbered 14, after V lost 5 bases and J lost 8 bases. The CDR3 loop spans 15 amino acids. Germline loops: CDR1 LNHDA, CDR2 SQIVND (reference sequence). The CDR3, as DNA: TGTGCCAGTAGTTCCTCACAGGGGAGGCGTAGAGGCTACACCTTC. This translates into CASSSSQGRRRGYTF.

This clonotype was seen many times. The chain combines TRBV6-1 with TRBJ2-7; 8 nucleotides agree with TRBD2. V shed 5 bases, J shed 5 bases, and the junction held 8 bases outside the gene matches. In germline, CDR1 is MNHNS, CDR2 SASEGT. The CDR3 is 14 amino acids. The CDR3 protein is CASSRGLARHEQYF. Here the CDR3 DNA reads TGTGCCAGCAGTAGAGGACTAGCCCGGCACGAGCAGTACTTC.

This clonotype was seen a handful of times. The chain recombines TRBV6-1 with TRBJ2-7; D is perhaps TRBD1 (6 bases). This CDR3 contains 12 residues. CDR1 and CDR2 (germline): MNHNS, SASEGT. V was clipped by 8 bases and J by 6 bases, with 14 bases between them. CDR3 DNA: TGTGCCAGCGGACGTCAGGGGAGCGAGCAGTACTTC. Translated, it gives CASGRQGSEQYF.

This clonotype was seen repeatedly, ten times or more. V is TRBV7-2 and J is TRBJ2-3; D ambiguous. V dropped 4 bases and J dropped 6 bases, with 20 bases sitting between them. The CDR3 contains 16 residues. Germline lookup yields CDR1 SGHTA and CDR2 FQGNSA. The CDR3, as DNA: TGTGCCAGCAGCTACGCCCTGGGCGGTCTGGGGGATACGCAGTATTTT. It yields the protein CASSYALGGLGDTQYF. Full variable domain (missing parts from reference TRBV7-2 and TRBJ2-3): GAGVSQSPSNKVTEKGKDVELRCDPISGHTALYWYRQSLGQGLEFLIYFQGNSAPDKSGLPSDRFSAERTGGSVSTLTIQRTQQEDSAVYLCASSYALGGLGDTQYFGPGTRLTVL.

This clonotype was detected only a few times. The V gene is TRBV6-2 or TRBV6-3, the J gene TRBJ2-1, with a tentative D call TRBD2 (7 bases). The CDR3 runs 22 residues. V gave up 0 bases and J gave up 3 bases, with 30 bases separating them. Germline CDR1 MNHEY, CDR2 SVGEGT. Written as DNA, the CDR3 is TGTGCCAGCAGTTACTCCTCTGAGGGGGGGGCCCCACGTGGCTCCTTCTACAATGAGCAGTTCTTC. This gives the protein CASSYSSEGGAPRGSFYNEQFF.

This clonotype came up many times. This rearrangement joins TRBV4-3 to TRBJ2-1, with 9 bases fitting TRBD2. Germline-derived CDR1 and CDR2 are LGHNA and YSLEER. V shed 8 bases and J 5 bases; nucleotides not matched to a gene: 4. CDR3 length: 13 amino acids. CDR3 bases: TGCGCCAGCGGGGGACTAGCAGACAATGAGCAGTTCTTC. Its protein is CASGGLADNEQFF.

The V call is TRBV7-2, the J call TRBJ1-2; the D gene is possibly TRBD1 (6 bases). CDR1 SGHTA and CDR2 FQGNSA come from the germline V gene. The CDR3 has 17 residues. V lost 1 base and J 3 bases, leaving 18 bases between the germline ends. The CDR3 nucleotides are TGTGCCAGCAGCTTAGGCAGGGGCGGAGGGACACACTATGGCTACACCTTC. It yields the protein CASSLGRGGGTHYGYTF. Combining the CDR3 with reference TRBV7-2 and TRBJ1-2 gives the whole variable domain GAGVSQSPSNKVTEKGKDVELRCDPISGHTALYWYRQSLGQGLEFLIYFQGNSAPDKSGLPSDRFSAERTGGSVSTLTIQRTQQEDSAVYLCASSLGRGGGTHYGYTFGSGTRLTVV.

This clonotype was recorded many times. The CDR3 coding sequence is TGCAGTGCTAGGGAAAACAGGGTAGAGGCTTTCTTT. Translation: CSARENRVEAFF. The chain employs TRBV20-1 and TRBJ1-1, with D perhaps matching TRBD1 (6 bases). CDR1 DFQATT and CDR2 SNEGSKA come from the germline V gene (reference sequence). The CDR3 sequence is 12 residues long. V lost 3 bases, J lost 11 bases, and 16 bases lay in between.

The sample holds many counts of this clonotype. This chain connects TRBV18 to TRBJ1-5; a weak D match, TRBD1 (5 bases). Germline CDR1 KGHSH, CDR2 LQKENI. CDR3 length: 13 amino acids. V was trimmed by 3 bases and J by 7 bases, leaving 10 bases between them. CDR3 coding DNA: TGTGCCAGCTCACCCAGGGATTTGCAGCCCCAGCATTTT. Protein product: CASSPRDLQPQHF. Using reference TRBV18 and TRBJ1-5 for the parts outside the CDR3, the full variable domain is NAGVMQNPRHLVRRRGQEARLRCSPMKGHSHVYWYRQLPEEGLKFMVYLQKENIIDESGMPKERFSAEFPKEGPSILRIQQVVRGDSAAYFCASSPRDLQPQHFGDGTRLSIL.

This clonotype was counted ten times or more. The chain carries TRBV7-9 and TRBJ2-3; 8 nucleotides agree with TRBD2. Germline V gives CDR1 SEHNR, CDR2 FQNEAQ (reference sequence). Trimming cost V 0 bases and J 2 bases; bases outside gene matches: 10. This CDR3 is 18 amino acids long. The CDR3 spells CASSLAYKELADTDTQYF. The CDR3 bases are TGTGCCAGCAGCTTAGCCTATAAGGAACTAGCGGACACAGATACGCAGTATTTT.

This clonotype was counted ten times or more. The chain uses TRBV12-3 or TRBV12-4 and TRBJ2-1; 9 nucleotides agree with TRBD2. This CDR3 has 15 amino acids. The trim removed 3 bases at V and 8 bases at J, leaving 8 bases unmatched. Written as DNA, the CDR3 is TGTGCCAGCAGTTTTGGATTAGCGGGAGCCCATGAGCAGTTCTTC. Translated, it gives CASSFGLAGAHEQFF.

V usage is TRBV4-1 and J usage is TRBJ1-4; the match to TRBD1 covers 7 bases. The CDR3 consists of 18 residues. Germline loops: CDR1 MGHRA, CDR2 YSYEKL. The V gene end was trimmed by 0 bases and the J gene end by 8 bases; junction bases not matched to a gene: 15. For the CDR3, the DNA is TGCGCCAGCAGCCAAGACTCACAGGGGAAAATTGGTTGGGAAAAACTGTTTTTT. It is translated as CASSQDSQGKIGWEKLFF.

This clonotype came up a few times. The chain is built from TRBV5-1 and TRBJ1-5; 10 nucleotides line up with TRBD1. The J segment lost 4 bases and the V segment lost 7 bases, leaving 17 bases of the junction unmatched. Germline CDR1 is SGHRS and CDR2 is YFSETQ. The CDR3 consists of 18 residues. CDR3 protein: CASRLFRDRGYKNQPQHF. CDR3 nucleotides: TGCGCCAGCCGTCTCTTCCGGGACAGGGGATATAAAAATCAGCCCCAGCATTTT. The full variable domain, its missing parts supplied by reference TRBV5-1 and TRBJ1-5, is KAGVTQTPRYLIKTRGQQVTLSCSPISGHRSVSWYQQTPGQGLQFLFEYFSETQRNKGNFPGRFSGRQFSNSRSEMNVSTLELGDSALYLCASRLFRDRGYKNQPQHFGDGTRLSIL.

As concerns this clonotype: This may come from a read error, since a much larger clone is one base off. V is TRBV20-1 and J is TRBJ1-5, with a weak D call TRBD1 (6 bases). The germline V gene encodes CDR1 DFQATT and CDR2 SNEGSKA (reference sequence). The CDR3 totals 15 residues. CDR3 residues: CSARRGGTSNQLQHF. The CDR3 DNA reads TGCAGTGCTAGGCGGGGGGGGACAAGCAATCAGCTCCAGCATTTT.

The chain combines TRBV25-1 with TRBJ1-1, with a weak D call TRBD1 (5 bases). CDR3 length: 15 amino acids. Trimming shortened V by 2 bases and J by 1 base, and 11 bases separated the two germline ends. CDR1 and CDR2 (germline): MGHDK, SYGVNS. The CDR3 coding sequence is TGTGCCAGCAGTGAACCCTCGACAGAGAACACTGAAGCTTTCTTT. It yields the protein CASSEPSTENTEAFF.

This clonotype was observed at least ten times. The chain is built from TRBV4-2 and TRBJ1-2, with unresolved D. The CDR3 is made up of 14 amino acids. The germline V gene encodes CDR1 LGHNA and CDR2 YNFKEQ. The V and J ends lost 4 bases and 6 bases respectively, with 15 bases between them. This CDR3 reads CASSLGDGRNGYTF. DNA for the CDR3: TGTGCCAGCAGCCTAGGTGATGGCAGGAATGGCTACACCTTC.

J is TRBJ2-2 and V is TRBV6-1; a possible D gene is TRBD1 (6 bases). Trimming shortened V by 11 bases and J by 4 bases, and 23 bases separated the two germline ends. Germline assignment: CDR1 MNHNS and CDR2 SASEGT. The CDR3 totals 16 residues. The CDR3: CASVGIGGESTGELFF. The DNA for the CDR3 is TGTGCCTCCGTAGGGATAGGGGGAGAGAGCACCGGGGAGCTGTTTTTT.

This clonotype was seen many times. CDR3 amino acids: CASSVGQGAYEQYF. The CDR3, as DNA: TGCGCCAGCTCCGTTGGACAGGGTGCCTACGAGCAGTACTTC. The chain links TRBV4-3 to TRBJ2-7, with 8 bases fitting TRBD1. Trimming at V came to 8 bases and at J to 2 bases, leaving 8 bases not matched to a gene. The V gene's germline CDR1 is LGHNA and CDR2 YSLEER. This CDR3 comprises 14 residues.

This clonotype was counted between two and nine times. The chain is built from TRBV7-9 and TRBJ2-2; D not certain. V dropped 5 bases and J dropped 7 bases, with 8 bases sitting between them. Germline CDR1 reads SEHNR; CDR2 reads FQNEAQ (reference sequence). The CDR3 covers 12 residues. The CDR3 loop is CASSLPGGELFF. DNA of the CDR3: TGTGCCAGCAGCCTTCCGGGCGGGGAGCTGTTTTTT.

A few counts support this clonotype. This chain uses TRBV29-1 with TRBJ1-2; no clear D gene. This CDR3 comprises 13 residues. Germline-derived CDR1 and CDR2 are SQVTM and ANQGSEA. Deletions cut 3 bases from V and 8 bases from J, with 16 bases between. The CDR3: CSVEDGRGWGYTF. The CDR3 nucleotides read TGCAGCGTTGAGGACGGGCGGGGTTGGGGCTACACCTTC. Complete variable domain (other parts from reference TRBV29-1 and TRBJ1-2): SAVISQKPSRDICQRGTSLTIQCQVDSQVTMMFWYRQQPGQSLTLIATANQGSEATYESGFVIDKFPISRPNLTFSTLTVSNMSPEDSSIYLCSVEDGRGWGYTFGSGTRLTVV.

Ten or more counts support this clonotype. The chain combines TRBV15 with TRBJ2-7; 11 bases map to TRBD1. The CDR3 is 20 amino acids. V shed 1 base and J 3 bases; nucleotides not matched to a gene: 17. Germline loops: CDR1 LNHNV, CDR2 YYDKDF (reference sequence). The CDR3 coding sequence is TGTGCCACCAGCAGAGCCCTACGCTGGACAGGGGGCCTTTTCAACTACGAGCAGTACTTC. It yields the protein CATSRALRWTGGLFNYEQYF. Full variable domain (rest looked up from reference TRBV15 and TRBJ2-7): DAMVIQNPRYQVTQFGKPVTLSCSQTLNHNVMYWYQQKSSQAPKLLFHYYDKDFNNEADTPDNFQSRRPNTSFCFLDIRSPGLGDTAMYLCATSRALRWTGGLFNYEQYFGPGTRLTVT.

At least ten counts were recorded for this clonotype. The chain couples TRBV27 to TRBJ2-7; 9 nucleotides line up with TRBD1. Germline V lookup: CDR1 MNHEY, CDR2 SMNVEV (reference sequence). This CDR3 spans 15 amino acids. The J segment lost 3 bases and the V segment lost 3 bases, leaving 6 bases of the junction unmatched. This CDR3 reads CASSLTGGLYYEQYF. The CDR3, as DNA: TGTGCCAGCAGTTTGACAGGGGGTTTGTACTACGAGCAGTACTTC.

This clonotype was observed a few times. The chain couples TRBV27 to TRBJ2-7; the D gene is possibly TRBD2 (5 bases). The CDR3 has 15 residues. Germline lookup yields CDR1 MNHEY and CDR2 SMNVEV (reference sequence). V dropped 2 bases and J dropped 6 bases, with 17 bases sitting between them. The CDR3 region is CASSLSGGNPLEQYF. The DNA of the CDR3 is TGTGCCAGCAGTTTAAGCGGCGGCAACCCCCTCGAGCAGTACTTC.

V usage is TRBV4-2 and J usage is TRBJ2-3; maybe TRBD2 (5 bases). The CDR3 length is 14 residues. Trimming shortened V by 1 base and J by 5 bases, and 10 bases separated the two germline ends. Per germline, CDR1 LGHNA and CDR2 YNFKEQ. CDR3 sequence: CASSQGGSGDTQYF. As DNA, the CDR3 is TGTGCCAGCAGCCAAGGAGGGTCTGGAGATACGCAGTATTTT.

This chain connects TRBV14 to TRBJ2-1, with D hard to call. The germline V gene has CDR1 SGHDN and CDR2 FVKESK. This CDR3 contains 15 residues. The V end was cut by 5 bases, the J end by 0 bases, with 11 bases between. The CDR3 sequence: CASSSDSNSYNEQFF. Written as DNA, the CDR3 is TGTGCCAGCAGCTCCGACTCCAACTCCTACAATGAGCAGTTCTTC.

This clonotype was observed at least ten times. The genes are TRBV27 and TRBJ1-1, with 8 bases identical to TRBD1. CDR3 size: 18 residues. The V gene's germline CDR1 is MNHEY and CDR2 SMNVEV (reference sequence). The V gene end was trimmed by 6 bases and the J gene end by 6 bases; junction bases not matched to a gene: 21. The CDR3 spells CASRPYWGQVAEPPEAFF. The CDR3 DNA sequence: TGTGCCAGCAGACCTTACTGGGGACAGGTCGCTGAGCCCCCTGAAGCTTTCTTT.